The 15 T cell receptor beta chains below come from one sample, sequenced in a study of OX40 agonist ivuxolimab in advanced cancers. Data came from immunoSEQ multiplex PCR; TCRdb stores just in-frame clones and leaves some out. The sample has about 79,000 clones, about 91% seen once; the top ten hold approximately 6.9%. The source material was CD4+ or CD8+ T cells sorted from blood, sampled in a trial of the OX40 agonist ivuxolimab. Every receptor here comes from an adult with an advanced solid tumor such as melanoma, head and neck, liver or kidney cancer.

This rearrangement joins TRBV28 to TRBJ2-7; D is possibly TRBD1 (6 bases). The CDR3 is 13 residues long. Germline-derived CDR1 and CDR2 are MDHEN and SYDVKM. Trimming took 6 bases from V and 7 from J, leaving 16 bases between them. CDR3 sequence reads: CASSPRTVREQYF. The CDR3 DNA is TGTGCCAGCAGCCCTAGGACAGTGAGGGAGCAGTACTTC.

The chain carries TRBV7-9 and TRBJ1-2; possible D gene TRBD1, 5 bases. V lost 5 bases and J lost 8, with 18 bases in between. The CDR3 loop spans 14 amino acids. The germline V gene has CDR1 SEHNR and CDR2 FQNEAQ (reference sequence). Here the CDR3 DNA reads TGTGCCAGCAGCCCCTTTCAGGGCCAGACGGGCTACACCTTC. It translates to CASSPFQGQTGYTF.

This rearrangement joins TRBV7-2 to TRBJ2-7; D is possibly TRBD1 (6 bases). Germline-derived CDR1 and CDR2 are SGHTA and FQGNSA. Trimming removed 0 bases from V and 2 bases from J, with 11 bases in between. This CDR3 has 15 amino acids. CDR3 DNA sequence: TGTGCCAGCAGCTTAGCGCCGGGACACACCTACGAGCAGTACTTC. It translates to CASSLAPGHTYEQYF. Full variable domain (missing parts from reference TRBV7-2 and TRBJ2-7): GAGVSQSPSNKVTEKGKDVELRCDPISGHTALYWYRQSLGQGLEFLIYFQGNSAPDKSGLPSDRFSAERTGGSVSTLTIQRTQQEDSAVYLCASSLAPGHTYEQYFGPGTRLTVT.

This chain links TRBV10-1 with TRBJ1-1; a possible D gene is TRBD1 (6 bases). The CDR3 covers 15 residues. V gave up 6 bases and J gave up 6 bases, with 20 bases separating them. The germline V gene encodes CDR1 WNHNN and CDR2 SYGVQD (reference sequence). The CDR3 region is CASSGGAGAGSEAFF. The CDR3 nucleotides are TGCGCCAGCAGCGGAGGGGCAGGGGCGGGCTCTGAAGCTTTCTTT.

V and J are TRBV15 and TRBJ2-7; 9 nucleotides align to TRBD1. V shed 4 bases, J shed 5 bases, and the junction held 9 bases outside the gene matches. This CDR3 contains 15 residues. The germline gives CDR1 LNHNV, CDR2 YYDKDF (reference sequence). CDR3 nucleotides: TGTGCCACCAGCAATGGGGGACAGGGTATGAACGAGCAGTACTTC. Amino acids: CATSNGGQGMNEQYF.

The gene calls are TRBV7-9 and TRBJ2-3; D is ambiguous. Germline values: CDR1 SEHNR, CDR2 FQNEAQ (reference sequence). V was pared by 3 bases and J by 2 bases, with 18 bases between. The CDR3 loop spans 17 amino acids. The CDR3 reads CASSLLPGQRATDTQYF. The CDR3, as DNA: TGTGCCAGCAGCTTGCTTCCGGGCCAACGCGCCACAGATACGCAGTATTTT.

This rearrangement joins TRBV30 to TRBJ2-1; TRBD2 might be the D (5 bases). There are 15 residues in the CDR3. CDR1 and CDR2 (germline): GTSNPN, SVGIG (reference sequence). The ends were cut back, 3 bases at V and 7 bases at J, with 19 bases in the middle. CDR3 nucleotides: TGTGCCTGGAGCACTGCGGGTTCAGGTGGGAATGAGCAGTTCTTC. Its protein product is CAWSTAGSGGNEQFF.

The chain uses TRBV11-2 and TRBJ2-2; D is uncertain. Germline assignment: CDR1 SGHAT and CDR2 FQNNGV. This CDR3 has 15 residues. Trimming shortened V by 2 bases and J by 4 bases, and 11 bases separated the two germline ends. The CDR3 region is CASSLNNIGTGELFF. The CDR3 coding sequence is TGTGCCAGCAGCTTAAATAACATCGGCACCGGGGAGCTGTTTTTT.

CDR3 bases: TGTGCCAGCAGCCGTGAGTCAGGGGCCAACGTCCTGACTTTC. This gives the protein CASSRESGANVLTF. V and J are TRBV5-4 and TRBJ2-6; no clear D. The V end was cut by 4 bases, the J end by 4 bases, with 9 bases between. The CDR3 has 14 amino acids. Germline CDR1 and CDR2: SGHNT and YYREEE (reference sequence).

The chain links TRBV28 to TRBJ1-2; the match to TRBD1 covers 11 bases. This CDR3 has 16 amino acids. Per germline, CDR1 MDHEN and CDR2 SYDVKM. Trimming cost V 7 bases and J 6 bases; bases outside gene matches: 13. The CDR3 is CASTPSRTGGANGYTF. As DNA, the CDR3 is TGTGCCAGCACCCCCTCCCGGACAGGGGGCGCAAATGGCTACACCTTC.

This sequence joins TRBV30 and TRBJ2-6; TRBD1 is a possible D gene (5 bases). The germline gives CDR1 GTSNPN, CDR2 SVGIG (reference sequence). The CDR3 length is 15 residues. Trimming pared 3 bases from V and 4 bases from J, leaving 13 bases between. CDR3 sequence: CAWREKGRGANVLTF. The DNA for the CDR3 is TGTGCCTGGAGAGAGAAGGGGCGAGGGGCCAACGTCCTGACTTTC.

V and J are TRBV28 and TRBJ2-5; no reliable D call. CDR1 MDHEN and CDR2 SYDVKM come from the germline V gene. Trimming removed 5 bases from V and 5 bases from J, with 12 bases in between. There are 13 residues in the CDR3. DNA of the CDR3: TGTGCCAGCAGTCCACCGGATTGGGAGACCCAGTACTTC. Its protein is CASSPPDWETQYF.

The rearrangement links TRBV6-4 to TRBJ2-1; 9 bases agree with TRBD2. CDR3 length: 15 residues. The ends lost 5 bases at V and 6 bases at J; junction bases unmatched: 8. The germline gives CDR1 MRHNA, CDR2 SNTAGT. CDR3 protein: CASSQAGGGSNEQFF. The CDR3 DNA follows: TGTGCCAGCAGTCAAGCGGGAGGAGGGTCCAATGAGCAGTTCTTC.

The chain employs TRBV2 and TRBJ2-5; 7 bases are shared with TRBD2. Trimming cost V 6 bases and J 1 base; bases outside gene matches: 5. The CDR3 contains 14 residues. Germline CDR1 reads SNHLY; CDR2 reads FYNNEI. Written as DNA, the CDR3 is TGTGCCAGCAGCGCAACTAGCGTCCAAGAGACCCAGTACTTC. Amino acid sequence: CASSATSVQETQYF. Filled out from reference TRBV2 and TRBJ2-5, the complete variable domain reads EPEVTQTPSHQVTQMGQEVILRCVPISNHLYFYWYRQILGQKVEFLVSFYNNEISEKSEIFDDQFSVERPDGSNFTLKIRSTKLEDSAMYFCASSATSVQETQYFGPGTRLLVL.

The table lists this clone with a count of one. The genes are TRBV7-9 and TRBJ2-3; tentative D call: TRBD2 (5 bases). Germline V gives CDR1 SEHNR, CDR2 FQNEAQ (reference sequence). Deletions cut 3 bases from V and 0 bases from J, with 10 bases between. This CDR3 contains 15 residues. CDR3 DNA sequence: TGTGCCAGCAGCTTGTCGGGATCTAGCACAGATACGCAGTATTTT. Translating gives CASSLSGSSTDTQYF.